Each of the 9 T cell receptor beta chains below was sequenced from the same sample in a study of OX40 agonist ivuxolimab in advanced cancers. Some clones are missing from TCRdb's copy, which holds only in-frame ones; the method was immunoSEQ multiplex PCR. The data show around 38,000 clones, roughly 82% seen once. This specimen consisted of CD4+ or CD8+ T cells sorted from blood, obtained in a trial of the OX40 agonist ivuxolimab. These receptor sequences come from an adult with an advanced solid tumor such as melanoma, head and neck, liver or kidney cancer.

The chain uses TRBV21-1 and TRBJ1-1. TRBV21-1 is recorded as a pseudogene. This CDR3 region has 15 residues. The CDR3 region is CASSKSRGDDTEAFF. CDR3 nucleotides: TGTGCCAGCAGCAAAAGCCGGGGGGATGACACTGAAGCTTTCTTT.

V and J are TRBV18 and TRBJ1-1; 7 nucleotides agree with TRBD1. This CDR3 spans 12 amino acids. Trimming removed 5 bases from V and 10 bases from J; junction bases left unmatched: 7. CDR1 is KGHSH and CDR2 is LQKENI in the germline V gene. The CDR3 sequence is CASSLGGRGAFF. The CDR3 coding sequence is TGTGCCAGCTCATTAGGGGGCCGGGGAGCTTTCTTT.

Here the CDR3 DNA reads TGCGCCAGCAGCTTCTCCGCACAGGGTAGCACTGAAGCTTTCTTT. Translation gives CASSFSAQGSTEAFF. The chain links TRBV5-1 to TRBJ1-1, with a possible D match to TRBD1 (6 bases). CDR1 and CDR2 from the germline V gene are SGHRS and YFSETQ. V lost 2 bases and J lost 4, with 15 bases in between. This CDR3 contains 15 residues.

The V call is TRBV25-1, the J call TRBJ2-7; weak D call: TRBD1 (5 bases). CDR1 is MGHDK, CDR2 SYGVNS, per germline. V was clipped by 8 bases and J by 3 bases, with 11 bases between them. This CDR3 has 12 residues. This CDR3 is CASETDSYEQYF. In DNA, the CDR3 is TGTGCCAGCGAGACCGACAGCTACGAGCAGTACTTC.

CDR3 nucleotides: TGTGCCAGTAGTATCCAGGGGTCCCTTTTGCCATCCTACGAGCAGTACTTC. Translated: CASSIQGSLLPSYEQYF. The chain links TRBV19 to TRBJ2-7, with D maybe TRBD1 (6 bases). The CDR3 runs 17 residues. Germline loops: CDR1 LNHDA, CDR2 SQIVND (reference sequence). V was shortened by 3 bases and J by 1 base, with 19 bases between the two germline ends.

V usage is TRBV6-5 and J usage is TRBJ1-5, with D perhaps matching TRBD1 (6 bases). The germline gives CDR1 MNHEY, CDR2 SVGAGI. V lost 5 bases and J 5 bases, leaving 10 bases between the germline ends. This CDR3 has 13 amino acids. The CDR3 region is CASSKTGHQPQHF. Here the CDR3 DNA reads TGTGCCAGCAGTAAGACAGGTCATCAGCCCCAGCATTTT.

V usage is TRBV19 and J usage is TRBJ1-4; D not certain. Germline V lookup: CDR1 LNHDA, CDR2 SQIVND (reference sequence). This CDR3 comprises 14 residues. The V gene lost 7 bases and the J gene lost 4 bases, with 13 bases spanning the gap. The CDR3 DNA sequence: TGTGCCAGTAAGGTCAGCGGGAGTAATGAAAAACTGTTTTTT. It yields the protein CASKVSGSNEKLFF.

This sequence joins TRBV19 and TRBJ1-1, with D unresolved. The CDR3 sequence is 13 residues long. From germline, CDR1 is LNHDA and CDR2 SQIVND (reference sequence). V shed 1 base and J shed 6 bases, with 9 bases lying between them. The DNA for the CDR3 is TGTGCCAGTAGTATAGTTTGGTTTGCTGAAGCTTTCTTT. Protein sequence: CASSIVWFAEAFF.

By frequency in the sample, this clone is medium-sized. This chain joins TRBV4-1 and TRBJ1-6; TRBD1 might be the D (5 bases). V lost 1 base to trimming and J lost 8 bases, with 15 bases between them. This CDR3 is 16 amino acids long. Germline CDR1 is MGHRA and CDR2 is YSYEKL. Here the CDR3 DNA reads TGCGCCAGCAGCCAAGGTGTTGGGGGTGATTATTCACCCCTCCACTTT. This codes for CASSQGVGGDYSPLHF.